The 15 T cell receptor beta chains presented below share a single source sample, sequenced in a study of T cell responses to AZD1222 COVID-19 vaccine. TCRdb's copy holds only in-frame clones and misses some; the assay was immunoSEQ multiplex PCR. Of some 200,000 clones in the sample, about 92% are singletons; the top ten hold 3% to 5%. This sample comprised peripheral blood, obtained on day 0 of AZD1222 vaccination. These TCRs come from an adult in good health.

This sequence joins TRBV7-9 and TRBJ1-2, with D perhaps TRBD1 (5 bases). Germline CDR1 reads SEHNR; CDR2 reads FQNEAQ (reference sequence). The V end was cut by 8 bases, the J end by 0 bases, with 19 bases between. The CDR3 length is 16 residues. CDR3 nucleotide sequence: TGTGCCAGCCCTAACGGCGGGGCCCTACCTAACTATGGCTACACCTTC. It yields the protein CASPNGGALPNYGYTF.

The chain is built from TRBV11-2 and TRBJ2-7; the D is unclear. With 9 bases removed from V and 6 bases from J, the gap between germline ends came to 18 bases. CDR3 length equals 13 residues. CDR1 is SGHAT and CDR2 is FQNNGV in the germline V gene. CDR3: CARKGYWVCEQYF. In DNA, the CDR3 is TGTGCCAGGAAGGGATATTGGGTGTGCGAGCAGTACTTC.

The chain carries TRBV19 and TRBJ2-1; TRBD2 aligns across 8 bases. Trimming removed 10 bases from V and 7 bases from J; junction bases left unmatched: 15. Germline V gives CDR1 LNHDA, CDR2 SQIVND (reference sequence). This CDR3 contains 15 residues. CDR3 region: CATASFSGGPNEQFF. CDR3 in DNA: TGTGCCACCGCATCGTTCTCGGGAGGGCCAAATGAGCAGTTCTTC. The full variable domain, in which reference TRBV19 and TRBJ2-1 provide the parts outside the CDR3, is DGGITQSPKYLFRKEGQNVTLSCEQNLNHDAMYWYRQDPGQGLRLIYYSQIVNDFQKGDIAEGYSVSREKKESFPLTVTSAQKNPTAFYLCATASFSGGPNEQFFGPGTRLTVL.

The V and J genes are TRBV19 and TRBJ1-2; tentative D call: TRBD1 (5 bases). Trimming took 2 bases from V and 9 from J, leaving 22 bases between them. The CDR3 covers 16 residues. Germline CDR1 and CDR2: LNHDA and SQIVND (reference sequence). CDR3 amino acids: CASSIPSRGSGISYTF. For the CDR3, the DNA is TGTGCCAGTAGTATACCCTCCCGTGGTTCAGGGATAAGCTACACCTTC.

The CDR3 DNA is TGTGCCAGCGAGTCGGGGCAGGGGGTATATGGTGGAAACACCATATATTTT. It yields the protein CASESGQGVYGGNTIYF. J is TRBJ1-3 and V is TRBV5-6, with TRBD1 matching over 7 bases. The CDR3 loop spans 17 amino acids. After removal of 7 bases from V and 3 bases from J, the junction contained 16 bases not matched to a gene. The germline gives CDR1 SGHDT, CDR2 YYEEEE.

The V and J genes are TRBV19 and TRBJ1-2; TRBD1 agrees at 7 bases. Trimming removed 6 bases from V and 5 bases from J; junction bases left unmatched: 18. This CDR3 comprises 17 residues. Looked up from germline, CDR1 is LNHDA and CDR2 is SQIVND (reference sequence). In nucleotides, the CDR3 is TGTGCCAGTAGCAAGACAGGGAGCGCGATCACAGCTTATGGCTACACCTTC. This gives the protein CASSKTGSAITAYGYTF.

This chain links TRBV7-9 with TRBJ1-1; D gene unclear. The germline V and J ends were trimmed by 1 base and 6 bases, with 15 bases remaining between them. The germline V gene has CDR1 SEHNR and CDR2 FQNEAQ (reference sequence). The CDR3 consists of 15 residues. This chain's CDR3 is CASSLGASWRSEAFF. The DNA for the CDR3 is TGTGCCAGCAGCTTAGGGGCCAGTTGGCGTTCTGAAGCTTTCTTT.

J is TRBJ1-2 and V is TRBV5-5, with D possibly being TRBD1 (6 bases). CDR1 SGHKS and CDR2 YYEKEE come from the germline V gene (reference sequence). The V and J ends lost 4 bases and 3 bases respectively, with 13 bases between them. CDR3 length: 14 amino acids. The CDR3 coding sequence is TGTGCCAGCAGCCAACAGACAGGATACTATGGCTACACCTTC. It codes for CASSQQTGYYGYTF.

The chain carries TRBV30 and TRBJ1-5; the D is unclear. V was clipped by 7 bases and J by 1 base, with 14 bases between them. Germline V gene data show CDR1 as GTSNPN and CDR2 as SVGIG (reference sequence). The CDR3 covers 14 residues. For the CDR3, the DNA is TGTGCCTCTAGTAAGATCGGAAGCAATCAGCCCCAGCATTTT. Amino acid sequence: CASSKIGSNQPQHF.

V usage is TRBV6-6 and J usage is TRBJ2-1; tentatively, D is TRBD1 (6 bases). Germline CDR1 MNHNY, CDR2 SVGAGI (reference sequence). This CDR3 has 14 amino acids. Trimming stripped 0 bases from V and 7 bases from J, with 10 bases between. The CDR3 here is CASSYSQGTNEQFF. For the CDR3, the DNA is TGTGCCAGCAGTTACTCGCAGGGGACAAATGAGCAGTTCTTC.

V is TRBV5-6 and J is TRBJ2-7; 7 bases match TRBD2. The CDR3 totals 15 residues. The germline gives CDR1 SGHDT, CDR2 YYEEEE. V lost 5 bases and J lost 3; bases outside the gene matches: 11. The CDR3 spells CASRPAGSYVYEQYF. The CDR3 DNA reads TGTGCCAGCAGACCAGCGGGGTCATACGTCTACGAGCAGTACTTC.

The rearrangement links TRBV5-1 to TRBJ1-6, with D uncertain. The V gene's germline CDR1 is SGHRS and CDR2 YFSETQ. This CDR3 contains 14 residues. Trimming removed 0 bases at V and 5 bases at J, with 6 bases between. The chain's CDR3 is CASSLGQNNSPLHF. CDR3 DNA sequence: TGCGCCAGCAGCTTGGGGCAGAATAATTCACCCCTCCACTTT.

This sequence joins TRBV19 and TRBJ2-3; D not resolved. The V end was cut by 3 bases, the J end by 6 bases, with 4 bases between. The CDR3 extends over 11 amino acids. Germline V gene lookup returns CDR1 LNHDA and CDR2 SQIVND (reference sequence). This CDR3 is CASSIKDTQYF. The CDR3 DNA is TGTGCCAGTAGTATTAAGGATACGCAGTATTTT.

This chain connects TRBV7-6 to TRBJ1-1; possible D gene TRBD1, 5 bases. Trimming took 7 bases from V and 0 from J, leaving 21 bases between them. The CDR3 is 17 amino acids. Germline CDR1 reads SGHVS; CDR2 reads FNYEAQ. As DNA, the CDR3 is TGTGCCAGCACCCCTTCACCCGGGACCCTCTTGAACACTGAAGCTTTCTTT. It codes for CASTPSPGTLLNTEAFF.

The genes are TRBV7-2 and TRBJ1-2; no reliable D call. The CDR3 contains 17 residues. Trimming pared 7 bases from V and 7 bases from J, leaving 28 bases between. The germline V gene encodes CDR1 SGHTA and CDR2 FQGNSA. The CDR3 DNA follows: TGTGCCAGCAAAGAATTGGCGACCATAGTCTATGATGGTGGCTACACCTTC. Its protein product is CASKELATIVYDGGYTF.